A selection of T cell receptor beta chains follows, all from one sample in a study of cytomegalovirus exposure and HLA in healthy donors. Generated by immunoSEQ multiplex PCR, the TCRdb table keeps only in-frame clones and is missing some. Of over 75,000 clones detected, roughly a tenth appear once; the ten largest clones hold 5% to 5.5%. The sequenced sample consisted of PBMCs. These receptors came from a man aged 45-65 years in good health and CMV-seropositive. Both conserved end residues are part of each CDR3. The D gene is left open where the match is weak. Size is stated for part of the rows, as once, few or many counts, or as a class when the clone is expanded.

abundance,j_gene,d_gene,v_gene,CDR3nt,CDR3aa
few,TRBJ2-2,-,TRBV28,TGTGCCAGCAGTGAAACAGGGAAGAACACCGGGGAGCTGTTTTTT,CASSETGKNTGELFF
-,TRBJ2-1,-,TRBV11-3,TGTGCCAGCAGCTTACTAGGAGGGTCCTACAATGAGCAGTTCTTC,CASSLLGGSYNEQFF
-,TRBJ1-5,TRBD1,TRBV7-2,TGTGCCAGCAGCTCACAGGGGCAGGGCAATCAGCCCCAGCATTTT,CASSSQGQGNQPQHF
few,TRBJ2-2,TRBD2,TRBV7-2,TGTGCCAGCAGCTTATTAGGCGGGAGGGCCGGGGAGCTGTTTTTT,CASSLLGGRAGELFF
few,TRBJ2-1,-,TRBV6-5,TGTGCCAGCAGTTACTCGTACAGCGGATCCTACAATGAGCAGTTCTTC,CASSYSYSGSYNEQFF
-,TRBJ2-1,-,TRBV29-1,TGCAGCGCCCGTAACAATGAGCAGTTCTTC,CSARNNEQFF
few,TRBJ2-7,-,TRBV27,TGTGCCAGCAGTTTTGCCCTACAGGAAACCTACGAGCAGTACTTC,CASSFALQETYEQYF
-,TRBJ1-2,-,TRBV28,TGTGCCAGCAGTGGCTCCGACGGGTATGGCTACACCTTC,CASSGSDGYGYTF
-,TRBJ2-1,TRBD2,TRBV6-1,TGTGCCAGCAGCCCATGGGGAGGGAATGAGCAGTTCTTC,CASSPWGGNEQFF
-,TRBJ1-1,-,TRBV2,TGTGCCAGCAGTGAAGCGGGGCCGGTGGGCACTGAAGCTTTCTTT,CASSEAGPVGTEAFF
-,TRBJ1-2,TRBD1,TRBV7-9,TGTGCCAGCAGCTTAGGCGGGACAGGAAAGGAAAGGAATGGCTACACCTTC,CASSLGGTGKERNGYTF
-,TRBJ1-1,-,TRBV7-3,TGTGCCAGCAGTTCTGACAGGACCACTGAAGCTTTCTTT,CASSSDRTTEAFF
-,TRBJ1-3,TRBD1,TRBV6-6,TGTGCCAGCACTAAGACAGGGATCTCTGGAAACACCATATATTTT,CASTKTGISGNTIYF
-,TRBJ2-5,TRBD1,TRBV19,TGTGCCAGTAGTATCGGGACCGGGACAGGGAGTGAGACCCAGTACTTC,CASSIGTGTGSETQYF
few,TRBJ2-7,TRBD1,TRBV28,TGTGCCAGCAGTCCAGCTCGGACAGGGTCCTACGAGCAGTACTTC,CASSPARTGSYEQYF
-,TRBJ2-7,TRBD2,TRBV28,TGTGCCAGCAGTTTAGGCAGCGGGAGCTACGAGCAGTACTTC,CASSLGSGSYEQYF
-,TRBJ1-5,-,TRBV6-5,TGTGCCAGCAGTCTCGGGACAAATCAGCCCCAGCATTTT,CASSLGTNQPQHF
few,TRBJ1-2,-,TRBV28,TGTGCCAGCAGTCGCAGGGAGGACTATGGCTACACCTTC,CASSRREDYGYTF
few,TRBJ2-1,-,TRBV9,TGTGCCAGCAGTGAGACGACAGGAAACAATGAGCAGTTCTTC,CASSETTGNNEQFF
-,TRBJ2-3,TRBD2,TRBV7-9,TGTGCCAGCAGCCTCAGCGGGGAGGGCAGGGATACGCAGTATTTT,CASSLSGEGRDTQYF
-,TRBJ2-2,TRBD2,TRBV30,TGTGCCGGGAGGTATAGCGGGAAGAACACCGGGGAGCTGTTTTTT,CAGRYSGKNTGELFF
-,TRBJ2-1,TRBD2,TRBV30,TGTGCCTGGAGCGGGACGGGAGGGTACAATGAGCAGTTCTTC,CAWSGTGGYNEQFF